Listed below are T cell receptor beta chains from one sample, sequenced in a study of shared clonotypes between healthy human individuals. Profiled with immunoSEQ multiplex PCR; TCRdb holds only in-frame clones, not every one. Of under 200,000 clones in the sample, 90% to 95% were seen once. The sample taken for sequencing was naive CD4+ T cells sorted from blood. The receptors derive from a woman in her 30s in good health. Both conserved end residues are part of each CDR3. Each record gives: J gene, clone size, D gene, V gene, CDR3 protein, CDR3 DNA. The D gene is left open where the match is weak. Size is stated for part of the rows, as once, few or many counts, or as a class when the clone is expanded.

TRBJ2-7 - - TRBV30 CAWSVLELDSYEQYF TGTGCCTGGAGTGTTCTAGAACTAGACTCCTACGAGCAGTACTTC
TRBJ2-7 - TRBD2 TRBV2 CASALGLAGDEQYF TGTGCCAGTGCACTAGGGCTAGCGGGAGACGAGCAGTACTTC
TRBJ1-1 once TRBD1 TRBV29-1 CSVGRQGTTEAFF TGCAGCGTTGGAAGACAGGGTACCACTGAAGCTTTCTTT
TRBJ2-5 - - TRBV6-5 CASSYRRRETQYF TGTGCCAGCAGTTACCGTCGGAGAGAGACCCAGTACTTC
TRBJ2-7 - - TRBV6-5 CASSYSGFAPYEQYF TGTGCCAGCAGTTACTCAGGGTTCGCACCCTACGAGCAGTACTTC
TRBJ2-7 - TRBD1 TRBV6-1 CASRHPGQGYEQYF TGTGCCAGCAGACACCCGGGACAGGGCTACGAGCAGTACTTC
TRBJ2-7 - - TRBV10-3 CAISEAGFDGEQYF TGTGCCATCAGTGAAGCCGGGTTCGACGGCGAGCAGTACTTC
TRBJ2-3 once - TRBV9 CASKGGGTDTQYF TGTGCCAGCAAAGGTGGGGGCACAGATACGCAGTATTTT
TRBJ2-7 - TRBD2 TRBV6-1 CASSGTSGRTREQYF TGTGCCAGCAGCGGGACTAGCGGGAGGACGAGGGAGCAGTACTTC
TRBJ1-2 - - TRBV5-6 CASSSGQPGYGYTF TGTGCCAGCAGCTCCGGACAGCCCGGGTATGGCTACACCTTC
TRBJ1-1 - - TRBV28 CASSLVGTRALLNTEAFF TGTGCCAGCAGTTTGGTGGGGACGAGGGCTCTTTTGAACACTGAAGCTTTCTTT
TRBJ2-7 few - TRBV5-4 CASSSSYEQYF TGTGCCAGCAGCTCATCCTACGAGCAGTACTTC
TRBJ2-7 - TRBD1 TRBV7-9 CASSGTGGSFYEQYF TGTGCCAGCAGTGGGACAGGGGGCTCGTTTTACGAGCAGTACTTC
TRBJ2-7 - - TRBV19 CASSQQLDTVISYEQYF TGTGCCAGTAGTCAACAACTGGACACTGTTATCTCCTACGAGCAGTACTTC
TRBJ2-7 once - TRBV11-2 CASSLVPDAHEQYF TGTGCCAGCAGCTTAGTGCCCGACGCTCACGAGCAGTACTTC
TRBJ2-7 - TRBD1 TRBV7-9 CASSRPGQGAGGSYEQYF TGTGCCAGCAGTCGACCGGGACAGGGGGCGGGAGGCTCCTACGAGCAGTACTTC
TRBJ1-5 once TRBD1 TRBV2 CASKRTGNGNQPQHF TGTGCCAGCAAGAGGACAGGGAACGGGAATCAGCCCCAGCATTTT
TRBJ1-3 once - TRBV18 CASSPGGNTIYF TGTGCCAGCTCACCAGGTGGAAACACCATATATTTT
TRBJ2-3 - TRBD1 TRBV19 CASPPLRDRGRSYTQYF TGTGCCAGTCCTCCCCTCCGGGACAGGGGACGGTCATATACGCAGTATTTT
TRBJ2-7 - TRBD2 TRBV19 CASSRRENPYEQYF TGTGCCAGTAGTAGGCGGGAGAATCCCTACGAGCAGTACTTC
TRBJ2-7 - - TRBV15 CATSRDRGSYEQYF TGTGCCACCAGCAGAGACAGGGGATCCTACGAGCAGTACTTC
TRBJ2-7 once - TRBV13 CASRVGGRHYEQYF TGTGCCAGCAGAGTAGGGGGTCGGCATTACGAGCAGTACTTC
TRBJ1-5 - - TRBV15 CATSRGDSTSNQPQHF TGTGCCACCAGCAGAGGGGACTCTACTTCTAATCAGCCCCAGCATTTT
TRBJ1-1 - - TRBV6-6 CASSREWDTEAFF TGTGCCAGCAGCCGCGAATGGGACACTGAAGCTTTCTTT
TRBJ2-5 - - TRBV6-1 CASSVRGQETQYF TGTGCCAGCAGTGTGAGAGGACAAGAGACCCAGTACTTC
TRBJ2-7 - TRBD2 TRBV4-1 CASSRLAGASYEQYF TGCGCCAGCAGCCGATTAGCGGGGGCCTCCTACGAGCAGTACTTC
TRBJ2-4 - TRBD2 TRBV9 CASSQTGTSSRYF TGTGCCAGCAGTCAAACCGGGACTAGTTCTAGGTACTTC
TRBJ2-7 - - TRBV5-8 CASSLVGAIYRYEQYF TGTGCCAGCAGCTTAGTTGGGGCAATTTACCGCTACGAGCAGTACTTC
TRBJ1-2 - TRBD1 TRBV6-1 CASSEAGTGDGYTF TGTGCCAGCAGTGAAGCGGGTACAGGGGATGGCTACACCTTC
TRBJ2-1 - TRBD1 TRBV29-1 CSVERTGGKYDEQFF TGCAGCGTTGAACGGACAGGGGGCAAGTACGATGAGCAGTTCTTC
TRBJ2-3 - - TRBV28 CASSLTRDFDTQYF TGTGCCAGCAGCCTAACACGGGACTTTGATACGCAGTATTTT
TRBJ1-2 - TRBD1 TRBV5-1 CASSITGDGYTF TGCGCCAGCAGCATTACAGGGGATGGCTACACCTTC
TRBJ2-7 - TRBD2 TRBV19 CASSIDLLGGRTTYEQYF TGTGCCAGTAGTATAGATCTGCTCGGCGGGAGGACAACCTACGAGCAGTACTTC
TRBJ1-6 - - TRBV28 CASSPLGIGDNSPLHF TGTGCCAGCAGTCCTCTGGGTATTGGCGATAATTCACCCCTCCACTTT
TRBJ2-3 - - TRBV29-1 CSVEGLPDTQYF TGCAGCGTTGAGGGCCTCCCAGATACGCAGTATTTT
TRBJ2-3 - TRBD1 TRBV5-1 CASSSSTGVGDTQYF TGCGCCAGCAGCTCCTCGACAGGGGTGGGAGATACGCAGTATTTT
TRBJ1-5 - - TRBV5-4 CASSLGPYSNQPQHF TGTGCCAGCAGCTTGGGACCGTATAGCAATCAGCCCCAGCATTTT
TRBJ2-5 - - TRBV4-1 CASSQDPWGTQYF TGCGCCAGCAGCCAAGATCCGTGGGGGACCCAGTACTTC
TRBJ1-2 once - TRBV6-1 CASSPSGDYGYTF TGTGCCAGCAGTCCCTCAGGGGATTATGGCTACACCTTC
TRBJ2-7 - TRBD1 TRBV20-1 CSARDSYEQYF TGCAGTGCCCGGGACAGCTACGAGCAGTACTTC
TRBJ1-2 once - TRBV29-1 CSVDRSNYGYTF TGCAGCGTTGACAGATCTAACTATGGCTACACCTTC
TRBJ1-1 - TRBD1 TRBV6-6 CASNLQGANTEAFF TGTGCCAGCAACCTACAGGGGGCGAACACTGAAGCTTTCTTT
TRBJ2-7 once - TRBV25-1 CASSELRGGTYEQYF TGTGCCAGCAGTGAATTAAGGGGGGGTACCTACGAGCAGTACTTC
TRBJ2-3 - TRBD1 TRBV5-1 CASSQGADTQYF TGCGCCAGCAGCCAGGGGGCAGATACGCAGTATTTT
TRBJ1-1 - - TRBV5-1 CASSPLGGGQNTEAFF TGCGCCAGCAGCCCGCTGGGCGGGGGCCAGAACACTGAAGCTTTCTTT
TRBJ2-1 - TRBD1 TRBV11-3 CASSFSGTDYDEQFF TGTGCCAGCAGCTTTTCCGGGACAGACTACGATGAGCAGTTCTTC
TRBJ2-7 - TRBD1 TRBV28 CASRSGGNFNEQYF TGTGCCAGCAGGTCAGGGGGCAATTTTAACGAGCAGTACTTC
TRBJ1-2 - - TRBV27 CASSLNGQTYGYTF TGTGCCAGCAGTTTAAACGGACAGACCTATGGCTACACCTTC
TRBJ2-2 - TRBD2 TRBV5-1 CASASSGLGTGELFF TGCGCCAGCGCATCTAGCGGGTTGGGCACCGGGGAGCTGTTTTTT
TRBJ2-7 once - TRBV19 CASSVRQVPYEQYF TGTGCCAGTAGTGTACGACAGGTTCCCTACGAGCAGTACTTC
TRBJ2-7 - - TRBV10-1 CASSEGANEQYF TGCGCCAGCAGTGAAGGGGCAAACGAGCAGTACTTC
TRBJ1-3 - - TRBV18 CASSPRGAPSGNTIYF TGTGCCAGCTCACCACGTGGGGCTCCCTCTGGAAACACCATATATTTT
TRBJ2-2 - TRBD1 TRBV5-1 CASSGPGQSNTGELFF TGCGCCAGCAGCGGGCCGGGACAGTCGAACACCGGGGAGCTGTTTTTT
TRBJ1-4 - - TRBV28 CASNLGGANEKLFF TGTGCCAGCAACCTGGGGGGGGCTAATGAAAAACTGTTTTTT